This is a list of T cell receptor beta chains from one sample in a study of vaccination and CD4 T cells after COVID-19. The antigens of these receptors remain unknown. TCRdb ran MiXCR on the PCR reads and lists one entry per CDR3 protein. Found here are 2,500 to 3,500 distinct CDR3 sequences, approximately 49% of them singletons; the top ten hold 18%. Sequenced: CD4+ T cells from blood, cultured in vitro. Receptors originate from a human donor who had recovered from COVID-19. CDR3s include the opening cysteine and the closing phenylalanine or tryptophan. D genes are given only for firm matches. The size entry is marked missing in some rows and otherwise reads once, few, many or a size class.

v_gene,abundance,j_gene,d_gene,CDR3aa,CDR3nt
TRBV12-3/TRBV12-4,large,TRBJ1-4,TRBD1,CASSPGVRGQVKLFF,TGTGCCAGCAGTCCCGGAGTAAGGGGGCAGGTAAAACTGTTTTTT
TRBV30,.,TRBJ1-6,.,CAWSGQSSYNSPLHF,TGTGCCTGGAGTGGACAGAGCTCCTATAATTCACCCCTCCACTTT
TRBV15,.,TRBJ1-6,.,CATSRDRGALGGPLHF,TGTGCCACCAGCAGAGATCGGGGCGCCCTAGGCGGCCCCCTCCACTTT
TRBV6-1,large,TRBJ1-2,.,CASIPSRGAIDGYTF,TGTGCCAGCATTCCCTCTCGGGGGGCGATAGATGGCTACACCTTC
TRBV7-8,once,TRBJ2-2,TRBD2,CASSSVLAQDYTGELFF,TGTGCCAGCAGCTCGGTACTAGCGCAAGATTACACCGGGGAGCTGTTTTTT
TRBV6-1,few,TRBJ1-1,.,CASGAGTHTEAFF,TGTGCCAGCGGGGCTGGGACGCACACTGAAGCTTTCTTT
TRBV6-2/TRBV6-3,few,TRBJ1-1,.,CASSYGPIANTEAFF,TGTGCCAGCAGTTACGGACCTATAGCGAACACTGAAGCTTTCTTT
TRBV9,medium-sized,TRBJ2-2,.,CASSARDKPNTGELFF,TGTGCCAGCAGCGCCCGGGACAAACCGAACACCGGGGAGCTGTTTTTT
TRBV15,few,TRBJ2-1,.,CATSRDHGLLTYNEQFF,TGTGCCACCAGCAGAGATCACGGACTCCTAACCTACAATGAGCAGTTCTTC
TRBV12-1,.,TRBJ1-2,.,CASSFSGGRRGYGYTF,TGTGCCAGCAGCTTTAGCGGGGGCAGGAGAGGCTATGGCTACACCTTC
TRBV3-1,once,TRBJ2-7,TRBD2,CASSRLADSYEQYF,TGTGCCAGCAGCCGACTAGCGGACTCCTACGAGCAGTACTTC
TRBV2,.,TRBJ2-3,.,CASSEVSGWSDTQYF,TGTGCCAGCAGTGAAGTGTCAGGGTGGTCAGATACGCAGTATTTT
TRBV5-6,.,TRBJ1-2,.,CASSLGQINLYGYTF,TGTGCCAGCAGCTTGGGACAGATTAATCTCTATGGCTACACCTTC
TRBV20-1,.,TRBJ2-5,.,CSLLPPPGETQYF,TGCAGCCTACTTCCTCCCCCGGGGGAGACCCAGTACTTC